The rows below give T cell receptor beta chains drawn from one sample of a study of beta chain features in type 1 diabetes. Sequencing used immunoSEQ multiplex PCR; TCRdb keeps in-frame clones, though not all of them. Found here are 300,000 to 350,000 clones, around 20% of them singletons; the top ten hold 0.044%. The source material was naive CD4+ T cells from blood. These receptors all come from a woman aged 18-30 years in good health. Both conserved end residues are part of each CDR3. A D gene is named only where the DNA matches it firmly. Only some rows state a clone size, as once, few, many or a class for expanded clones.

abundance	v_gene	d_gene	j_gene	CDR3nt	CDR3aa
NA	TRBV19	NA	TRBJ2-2	TGTGCCGTATTACGAGATAACACCGGGGAGCTGTTTTTT	CAVLRDNTGELFF
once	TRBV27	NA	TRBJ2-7	TGTGCCAGCAGTTTCGCAGGAGGGGCCGGTTCCTACGAGCAGTACTTC	CASSFAGGAGSYEQYF
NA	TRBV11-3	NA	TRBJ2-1	TGTGCCAGCAGCTTACAGGGTAATGAGCAGTTCTTC	CASSLQGNEQFF
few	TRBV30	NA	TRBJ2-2	TGTGCCTGGAGAAGGAGAACGAACACCGGGGAGCTGTTTTTT	CAWRRRTNTGELFF
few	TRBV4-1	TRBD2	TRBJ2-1	TGCGCCAGCAGCCTCCTCGCGGGAGGGCCGATTGAGCAGTTCTTC	CASSLLAGGPIEQFF
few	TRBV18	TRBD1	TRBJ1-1	TGTGCCAGCTCACTCTACCGGGACAGCACTGAAGCTTTCTTT	CASSLYRDSTEAFF
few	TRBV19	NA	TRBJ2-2	TGTGCCAGTAGTATCAGGGTCCCCGGGGAGCTGTTTTTT	CASSIRVPGELFF
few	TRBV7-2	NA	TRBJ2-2	TGTGCCAGCAGCCCCGGACAGATGAACACCGGGGAGCTGTTTTTT	CASSPGQMNTGELFF
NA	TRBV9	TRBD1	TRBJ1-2	TGTGCCAGCAGCCCCCGGACAGGATCCTATGGCTACACCTTC	CASSPRTGSYGYTF
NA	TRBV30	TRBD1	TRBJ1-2	TGTGCCTGGGGGGACAGGAACTATGGCTACACCTTC	CAWGDRNYGYTF
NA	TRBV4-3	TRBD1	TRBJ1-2	TGCGCCAGCAGCCAAGATTTGACAGGGAGCGCCTATGGCTACACCTTC	CASSQDLTGSAYGYTF
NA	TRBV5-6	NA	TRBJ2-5	TGTGCCAGCAGCTCTATTTACCGTCAAGAGACCCAGTACTTC	CASSSIYRQETQYF
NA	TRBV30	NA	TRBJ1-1	TGTGCCTGGAGGACGGGGGGCTTAATGAACACTGAAGCTTTCTTT	CAWRTGGLMNTEAFF
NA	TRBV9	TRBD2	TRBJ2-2	TGTGCCAGCAGCCCAAAGCGTCTAGCGGGAGGAAGTAGGGAGCTGTTTTTT	CASSPKRLAGGSRELFF
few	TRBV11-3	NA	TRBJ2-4	TGTGCCAGCAGCTTGGATCGGGACATTCAGTACTTC	CASSLDRDIQYF
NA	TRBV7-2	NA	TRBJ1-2	TGTGCCAGCAGCTTCAAACAGGGCCATGGCTACACCTTC	CASSFKQGHGYTF
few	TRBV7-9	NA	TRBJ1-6	TGTGCCAGCAGCTTAGGTTCCGGGTTGAATTCACCCCTCCACTTT	CASSLGSGLNSPLHF
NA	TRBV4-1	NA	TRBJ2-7	TGCGCCAGCAGCCATAGACAGGATAACTACGAGCAGTACTTC	CASSHRQDNYEQYF
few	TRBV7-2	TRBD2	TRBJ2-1	TGTGCCAGCACCCTTGCCGGACTAGCGGCCAATGAGCAGTTCTTC	CASTLAGLAANEQFF
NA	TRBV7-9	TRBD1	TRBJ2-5	TGTGCCAGCAGCTCAGGGCAGGGGGCAGTTGAGACCCAGTACTTC	CASSSGQGAVETQYF
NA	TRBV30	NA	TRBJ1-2	TGTGCCTGGAGTGCTGGACAGACCTATGAGGGCTACACCTTC	CAWSAGQTYEGYTF
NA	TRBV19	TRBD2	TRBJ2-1	TGTGCCAGTTCCCTCATCTGGCGAGCGGGAGAAGTCAATGAGCAGTTCTTC	CASSLIWRAGEVNEQFF
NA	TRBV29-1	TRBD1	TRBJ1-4	TGCAGCGTTGGACCCGGGACAGGGAATGAAAAACTGTTTTTT	CSVGPGTGNEKLFF
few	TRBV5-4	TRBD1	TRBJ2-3	TGTGCCAGCAGCTTGGCGGGACAGGGTGGCACAGATACGCAGTATTTT	CASSLAGQGGTDTQYF
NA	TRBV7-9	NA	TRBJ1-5	TGTGCCATAGGGGGCAATCAGCCCCAGCATTTT	CAIGGNQPQHF
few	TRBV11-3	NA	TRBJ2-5	TGTGCCAGCAGTCCCTTAAAGCCAGAGACCCAGTACTTC	CASSPLKPETQYF
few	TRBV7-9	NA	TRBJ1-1	TGTGCCAGCAGCCCCCGAGGGGGGGGCCGGGGCACTGAAGCTTTCTTT	CASSPRGGGRGTEAFF
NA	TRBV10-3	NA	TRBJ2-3	TGTGCCATCAGTGAGGCGTCGGGACTGAGAGACACAGATACGCAGTATTTT	CAISEASGLRDTDTQYF
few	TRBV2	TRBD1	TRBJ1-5	TGTGCCAGCAGTGTCGGGACAGGGAGTCCCCAGCATTTT	CASSVGTGSPQHF
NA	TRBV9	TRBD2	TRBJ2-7	TGTGCCAGCAGCGTATACCAGGGTAGCGGGAGAAACGAGCAGTACTTC	CASSVYQGSGRNEQYF
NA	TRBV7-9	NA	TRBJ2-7	TGTGCCAGCAGCTTACGGGTGGACGAGCAGTACTTC	CASSLRVDEQYF
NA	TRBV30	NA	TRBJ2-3	TGTGCCTGGACCACGGGAAATACGCAGTATTTT	CAWTTGNTQYF
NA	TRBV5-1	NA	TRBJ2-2	TGCGCCAGCAGTGGAGAGACCGGGGAGCTGTTTTTT	CASSGETGELFF
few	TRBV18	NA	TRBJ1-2	TGTGCCAGCTCACCTAGGCCCCAGGACTACTATGGCTACACCTTC	CASSPRPQDYYGYTF
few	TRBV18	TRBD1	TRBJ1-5	TGTGCCAGCTCACAGGGGGCTCGGCAGCCCCAGCATTTT	CASSQGARQPQHF
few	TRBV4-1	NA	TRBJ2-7	TGCGCCAGCAGCCACTTTAAAGGCGGGAAGATCGAAGAGCAGTACTTC	CASSHFKGGKIEEQYF
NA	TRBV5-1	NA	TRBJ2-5	TGCGCCAGCAGCTTGGGAGACAGTCTGGAGACCCAGTACTTC	CASSLGDSLETQYF
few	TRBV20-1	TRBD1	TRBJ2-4	TGCAGTGCACAGGGGGTAGACATTCAGTACTTC	CSAQGVDIQYF
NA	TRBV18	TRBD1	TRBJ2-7	TGTGCCAGCTCCCCCGGGGACAGCTCCTACGAGCAGTACTTC	CASSPGDSSYEQYF
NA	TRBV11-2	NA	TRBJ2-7	TGTGCCAGCAGCCCAAGAGAGGAGCAGTACTTC	CASSPREEQYF
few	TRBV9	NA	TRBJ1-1	TGTGCCAGCAGCGGACGGGGGTTGAACACTGAAGCTTTCTTT	CASSGRGLNTEAFF
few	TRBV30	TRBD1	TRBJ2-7	TGTGCCTGGAGACAGGGGGAAGCCTACGAGCAGTACTTC	CAWRQGEAYEQYF
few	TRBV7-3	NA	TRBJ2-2	TGTGCCAGCAGCGGTGGCGGGCCGAACACCGGGGAGCTGTTTTTT	CASSGGGPNTGELFF
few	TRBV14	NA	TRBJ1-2	TGTGCCAGCAGCCCAATGACAGCTTATGGCTACACCTTC	CASSPMTAYGYTF
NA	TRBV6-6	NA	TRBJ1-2	TGTGCCAGCAGCCCTACAGGGAACGGCTACACCTTC	CASSPTGNGYTF
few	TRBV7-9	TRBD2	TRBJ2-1	TGTGCCAGCAGCTTACTAGCGGCGGGCGAGCAGTTCTTC	CASSLLAAGEQFF
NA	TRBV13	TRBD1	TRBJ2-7	TGTGCCAGCAGCCCCGGACAGGGACCCACCTACGAGCAGTACTTC	CASSPGQGPTYEQYF
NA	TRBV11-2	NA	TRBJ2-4	TGTGCCAGCAGCTTAGGGCAGGAAAACATTCAGTACTTC	CASSLGQENIQYF
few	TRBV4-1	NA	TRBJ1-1	TGCGCCAGCAGGATGTTCGCCGTAGGGGGTATGGCTGAAGCTTTCTTT	CASRMFAVGGMAEAFF
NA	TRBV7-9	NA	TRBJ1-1	TGTGCCAGCAGCCTAGGGGAGTTCATGAACACTGAAGCTTTCTTT	CASSLGEFMNTEAFF
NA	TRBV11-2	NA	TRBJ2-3	TGTGCCAGCAGCTTAGAGGAGGCGAATACGCAGTATTTT	CASSLEEANTQYF